This T cell receptor beta chain came from a study of T cell responses to AZD1222 COVID-19 vaccine. Looking at the study overall: The analysis combined second doses at about 4 or about 12 weeks. Broader study findings: The study sampled repertoires only after the peak T cell response.

TCRdb's copy holds only in-frame clones and misses some; the assay was immunoSEQ multiplex PCR. The sample yields approximately 110,000 clones, 88% seen once. There are 14 residues in the CDR3. The germline V and J ends were trimmed by 6 bases and 0 bases, with 6 bases remaining between them. Germline loops: CDR1 WSHSY, CDR2 SAAADI. About this clone itself: The antigen remains undetermined.

This rearrangement joins TRBV10-2 to TRBJ2-6; D is uncertain. This sequence was found in an adult in good health. Sequenced here: peripheral blood, sampled on day 0 of AZD1222 vaccination. CDR3 bases: TGCGCCAGCAGAGACATCTCTGGGGCCAACGTCCTGACTTTC. It yields the protein CASRDISGANVLTF.